This TCR beta chain was captured in a study of CD8+CD57+ T cells in acquired aplastic anemia. Study-level background: The mean DNA yield obtained from sorted CD4+ and CD8+ cells came to around 3 ug. Study-wide points: Overlap between patients and controls comprised roughly 28 CD8+ CDR3 sequences.

Patients who underwent sequencing had shown CD8+CD57+ cell expansion by flow cytometry. CDR3 length: 15 residues. Trimming shortened V by 5 bases and J by 1 base, and 15 bases separated the two germline ends. The V gene's germline CDR1 is SGHAT and CDR2 FQNNGV. TCR beta VDJ combinations and CDR3 sequences were profiled from genomic DNA. TCRdb used MiXCR to reprocess the reads, holding one entry per CDR3 protein. The sample consists of some 200,000 distinct CDR3 sequences, more than 55% of them appearing once. To note about this clonotype: Its antigen is unknown.

The chain uses TRBV11-2 and TRBJ2-7; no clear D. The sequenced sample was sorted CD4+, CD8+, or CD8+CD57+ T cells (not recorded which) from PBMCs. The receptor comes from a human donor with aplastic anemia. The CDR3 bases are TGTGCCAGCAGCCTTTCCTCTTCTAGTTCCTACGAGCAGTACTTC. This codes for CASSLSSSSSYEQYF.